These 23 T cell receptor beta chains were all obtained from the same sample, sequenced in a study of cytomegalovirus exposure and HLA in healthy donors. The PCR was carried out with 60 Vbeta primers and 13 Jbeta primers. The data were produced by immunoSEQ multiplex PCR, yet TCRdb's version contains in-frame clones alone and is incomplete. This table has tens of thousands of clones, roughly two thirds appearing once. Sequenced material: PBMCs. The origin of the receptors is a man in his sixties in good health and CMV-seropositive.

The chain uses TRBV19 and TRBJ2-6; D is possibly TRBD1 (6 bases). The CDR3 extends over 17 amino acids. In germline, CDR1 is LNHDA, CDR2 SQIVND (reference sequence). V lost 5 bases to trimming and J lost 0 bases, with 14 bases between them. Written as DNA, the CDR3 is TGTGCCAGTAGTCCCGCGGACAGCCGCTCTGGGGCCAACGTCCTGACTTTC. This encodes CASSPADSRSGANVLTF.

The chain couples TRBV28 to TRBJ2-7; 7 nucleotides line up with TRBD2. The CDR3 sequence is 14 residues long. The germline V gene has CDR1 MDHEN and CDR2 SYDVKM. Trimming removed 6 bases from V and 7 bases from J; junction bases left unmatched: 12. CDR3 in DNA: TGTGCCAGCAGCCAGGCTGGACTAGGAGGGGAGCAGTACTTC. This gives the protein CASSQAGLGGEQYF.

The chain recombines TRBV29-1 with TRBJ2-7; D remains unclear. CDR1 is SQVTM, CDR2 ANQGSEA, per germline. The CDR3 sequence is 14 residues long. Trimming shortened V by 3 bases and J by 2 bases, and 14 bases separated the two germline ends. The chain's CDR3 is CSVEETGYPYEQYF. For the CDR3, the DNA is TGCAGCGTTGAGGAAACGGGTTATCCCTACGAGCAGTACTTC.

The CDR3 DNA reads TGCGCCAGCAGCTTACTCGGAGGGGGACTAGCGGGACCGAACACCGGGGAGCTGTTTTTT. Its translation: CASSLLGGGLAGPNTGELFF. This chain uses TRBV5-1 with TRBJ2-2; 13 nucleotides agree with TRBD2. The CDR3 is 20 residues long. Germline values: CDR1 SGHRS, CDR2 YFSETQ. Germline trimming cut 2 bases from V and 0 bases from J; bases unmatched to any gene: 10.

This clone came up once. The chain joins TRBV4-1 to TRBJ2-1; D unclear. The V and J ends lost 4 bases and 0 bases respectively, with 10 bases between them. From germline, CDR1 is MGHRA and CDR2 YSYEKL. The CDR3 totals 15 residues. In DNA, the CDR3 is TGCGCCAGCAGCCCGACATCAAGCTCCTACAATGAGCAGTTCTTC. Its protein product is CASSPTSSSYNEQFF.

The chain has TRBV30 and TRBJ1-6; D is possibly TRBD1 (5 bases). V lost 0 bases and J lost 10, with 13 bases in between. The CDR3 is 14 residues long. Germline values: CDR1 GTSNPN, CDR2 SVGIG (reference sequence). The CDR3 DNA sequence: TGTGCCTGGAGTGTACCCCAGGGCCGATCACCCCTCCACTTT. This gives the protein CAWSVPQGRSPLHF.

The genes are TRBV7-8 and TRBJ2-7; maybe TRBD2 (7 bases). CDR1 SGHVS and CDR2 FQNEAQ come from the germline V gene. Trimming took 3 bases from V and 6 from J, leaving 12 bases between them. The CDR3 runs to 13 residues. CDR3 in DNA: TGTGCCAGCAGCTTCGCGGGGGCGGGCGAGCAGTACTTC. This translates into CASSFAGAGEQYF. Filled out from reference TRBV7-8 and TRBJ2-7, the complete variable domain reads GAGVSQSPRYKVAKRGQDVALRCDPISGHVSLFWYQQALGQGPEFLTYFQNEAQLDKSGLPSDRFFAERPEGSVSTLKIQRTQQEDSAVYLCASSFAGAGEQYFGPGTRLTVT.

The chain links TRBV19 to TRBJ2-1; 14 bases are a match to TRBD2. CDR1 is LNHDA, CDR2 SQIVND, per germline (reference sequence). The CDR3 contains 16 residues. V lost 6 bases, J lost 6 bases, and 7 bases stayed unmatched. In DNA form, the CDR3 reads TGTGCCAGTAGACCTGGGACTAGCGGGAGAGCCAATGAGCAGTTCTTC. Amino acid sequence: CASRPGTSGRANEQFF.

The CDR3 here is CAWTGRGEGNQPQHF. CDR3 DNA sequence: TGTGCCTGGACCGGACGGGGAGAGGGCAATCAGCCCCAGCATTTT. This chain joins TRBV30 and TRBJ1-5; D remains ambiguous. Germline-derived CDR1 and CDR2 are GTSNPN and SVGIG (reference sequence). This CDR3 comprises 15 residues. V was shortened by 4 bases and J by 2 bases, with 15 bases between the two germline ends.

The chain recombines TRBV27 with TRBJ1-2; a weak D match, TRBD1 (5 bases). The V end lost 2 bases, the J end lost 4 bases, and 14 bases lay between the germline ends. Per the germline V gene, CDR1 is MNHEY and CDR2 is SMNVEV (reference sequence). This CDR3 has 15 residues. The CDR3 spells CASSLGAGKAYGYTF. The CDR3 DNA reads as TGTGCCAGCAGTTTAGGGGCAGGGAAAGCCTATGGCTACACCTTC.

CDR3 in amino acids: CARGTGFTDTQYF. The CDR3 DNA is TGCGCCCGAGGGACAGGGTTCACAGATACGCAGTATTTT. The genes are TRBV10-2 and TRBJ2-3, with 9 bases fitting TRBD1. The length of the CDR3 is 13 residues. The trim removed 11 bases at V and 2 bases at J, leaving 5 bases unmatched. Germline V gives CDR1 WSHSY, CDR2 SAAADI.

The V and J genes are TRBV7-9 and TRBJ2-1; 12 nucleotides agree with TRBD2. V lost 4 bases, J lost 5 bases, and 6 bases stayed unmatched. Germline-derived CDR1 and CDR2 are SEHNR and FQNEAQ (reference sequence). CDR3 length: 16 residues. CDR3 in DNA: TGTGCCAGCAGCTGGAGGACTAGCGGGATGAACAATGAGCAGTTCTTC. It translates to CASSWRTSGMNNEQFF.

A few counts support this clone. This chain joins TRBV2 and TRBJ2-1; 10 bases align to TRBD2. The CDR3 runs to 16 residues. Germline assignment: CDR1 SNHLY and CDR2 FYNNEI. The V and J ends lost 6 bases and 4 bases, in that order; junction bases with no gene match: 9. The CDR3 loop is CASRPRTSGVYNEQFF. The CDR3 nucleotides are TGTGCCAGCAGGCCACGGACTAGCGGAGTTTACAATGAGCAGTTCTTC.

The V and J genes are TRBV28 and TRBJ1-5, with 7 bases identical to TRBD1. The V gene end was trimmed by 6 bases and the J gene end by 7 bases; junction bases not matched to a gene: 3. Germline loops: CDR1 MDHEN, CDR2 SYDVKM. This CDR3 comprises 12 residues. CDR3 coding DNA: TGTGCCAGCAGAGGGGGCGGGCAGCCCCAGCATTTT. As protein: CASRGGGQPQHF.

V gene TRBV2 combines with J gene TRBJ2-7, with TRBD2 matching 8 bases. CDR1 SNHLY and CDR2 FYNNEI come from the germline V gene. The ends lost 5 bases at V and 0 bases at J; junction bases unmatched: 6. The CDR3 has 15 residues. For the CDR3, the DNA is TGTGCCAGCAGTAGAACTAGCGGACTCTCCTACGAGCAGTACTTC. This encodes CASSRTSGLSYEQYF.

This clone was observed a single time. The chain uses TRBV7-2 and TRBJ2-1, with 7 bases matching TRBD2. This CDR3 contains 17 residues. CDR1 and CDR2 (germline): SGHTA, FQGNSA. V lost 2 bases and J lost 4; bases outside the gene matches: 11. The CDR3 sequence is CASSLRGGKGLYNEQFF. The CDR3, as DNA: TGTGCCAGCAGCTTAAGGGGAGGTAAGGGACTATACAATGAGCAGTTCTTC.

V usage is TRBV5-4 and J usage is TRBJ2-7; D gene uncertain. Trimming removed 2 bases at V and 0 bases at J, with 12 bases between. Germline loops: CDR1 SGHNT, CDR2 YYREEE (reference sequence). The CDR3 runs 15 residues. CDR3 sequence: CASSLDSLSSYEQYF. DNA for the CDR3: TGTGCCAGCAGCTTAGACTCCCTGAGCTCCTACGAGCAGTACTTC.

This clone was observed once. Other DNA sequences in the same sample also yield this CDR3. V usage is TRBV19 and J usage is TRBJ1-1; 8 bases line up with TRBD1. CDR3 size: 13 residues. V was clipped by 9 bases and J by 0 bases; unmatched bases: 3. Germline CDR1 reads LNHDA; CDR2 reads SQIVND (reference sequence). The CDR3 bases are TGTGCCAGCAGGGGGCAATTGAACACTGAAGCTTTCTTT. It translates to CASRGQLNTEAFF. The full variable domain, in which reference TRBV19 and TRBJ1-1 provide the parts outside the CDR3, is DGGITQSPKYLFRKEGQNVTLSCEQNLNHDAMYWYRQDPGQGLRLIYYSQIVNDFQKGDIAEGYSVSREKKESFPLTVTSAQKNPTAFYLCASRGQLNTEAFFGQGTRLTVV.

This chain links TRBV28 with TRBJ2-1; D may be TRBD2 (6 bases). CDR1 and CDR2 (germline): MDHEN, SYDVKM. V gave up 5 bases and J gave up 8 bases, with 13 bases separating them. This CDR3 is built from 13 residues. The CDR3 DNA sequence: TGTGCCAGCAGTACTAGCCAGGGCGATGAGCAGTTCTTC. Translating gives CASSTSQGDEQFF. The variable domain in full, with the rest retrieved from reference TRBV28 and TRBJ2-1, is DVKVTQSSRYLVKRTGEKVFLECVQDMDHENMFWYRQDPGLGLRLIYFSYDVKMKEKGDIPEGYSVSREKKERFSLILESASTNQTSMYLCASSTSQGDEQFFGPGTRLTVL.

The gene calls are TRBV6-6 and TRBJ1-3, with a tentative D call TRBD1 (5 bases). V lost 6 bases, J lost 4 bases, and 13 bases lay in between. The CDR3 runs 14 residues. Germline lookup yields CDR1 MNHNY and CDR2 SVGAGI (reference sequence). The CDR3, as DNA: TGTGCCAGCAGCCCTCCAGGACACGGAAACACCATATATTTT. It codes for CASSPPGHGNTIYF.

The table lists this clone with a few counts. The chain joins TRBV6-1 to TRBJ2-3; possible D gene TRBD1, 6 bases. V lost 7 bases to trimming and J lost 3 bases, with 17 bases between them. Per the germline V gene, CDR1 is MNHNS and CDR2 is SASEGT. The CDR3 has 15 residues. CDR3 amino acids: CASTPGSRGTDTQYF. In nucleotides, the CDR3 is TGTGCCAGCACCCCTGGAAGTAGGGGGACAGATACGCAGTATTTT.

The V call is TRBV27, the J call TRBJ1-1; 7 positions agree with TRBD1. The CDR3 is 17 amino acids. V trimming: 5 bases; J trimming: 0 bases; junction bases outside the gene matches: 12. Germline assignment: CDR1 MNHEY and CDR2 SMNVEV (reference sequence). This CDR3 reads CASSPTQGVIMNTEAFF. The CDR3 bases are TGTGCCAGCAGTCCCACCCAGGGGGTGATCATGAACACTGAAGCTTTCTTT.

The gene calls are TRBV6-6 and TRBJ2-4, with unresolved D. The CDR3 spans 14 residues. Germline CDR1 MNHNY, CDR2 SVGAGI (reference sequence). V was trimmed by 4 bases and J by 0 bases, leaving 7 bases between them. DNA of the CDR3: TGTGCCAGCAGTTCTAGTGTAGCCAAAAACATTCAGTACTTC. Protein sequence: CASSSSVAKNIQYF.